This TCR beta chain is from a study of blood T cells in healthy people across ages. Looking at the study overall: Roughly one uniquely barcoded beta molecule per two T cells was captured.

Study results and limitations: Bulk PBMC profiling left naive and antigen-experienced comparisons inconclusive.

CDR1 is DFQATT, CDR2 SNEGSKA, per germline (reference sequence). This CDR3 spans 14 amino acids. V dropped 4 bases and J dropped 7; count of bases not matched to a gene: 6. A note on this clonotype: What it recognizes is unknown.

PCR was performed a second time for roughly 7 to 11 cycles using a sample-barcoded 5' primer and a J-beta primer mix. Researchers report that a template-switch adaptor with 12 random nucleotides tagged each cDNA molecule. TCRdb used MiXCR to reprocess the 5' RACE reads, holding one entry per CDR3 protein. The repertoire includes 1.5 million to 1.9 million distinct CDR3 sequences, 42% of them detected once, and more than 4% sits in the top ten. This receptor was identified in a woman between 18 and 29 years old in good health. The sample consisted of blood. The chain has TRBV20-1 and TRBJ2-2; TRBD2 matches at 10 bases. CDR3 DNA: TGCAGTGCTACGACGGGACTAGCGAACGGGGAGCTGTTTTTT. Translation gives CSATTGLANGELFF.